Listed below are T cell receptor beta chains from one sample, sequenced in a study of OX40 agonist ivuxolimab in advanced cancers. Method: immunoSEQ multiplex PCR; TCRdb's copy keeps in-frame clones and lacks some. The data show roughly 80,000 clones, 65% to 90% seen once. The starting material was CD4+ or CD8+ T cells sorted from blood, obtained in a trial of the OX40 agonist ivuxolimab. The receptors were sampled from an adult with an advanced solid tumor such as melanoma, head and neck, liver or kidney cancer. Both conserved end residues are trimmed from each CDR3. The order of the fields is V gene, D gene, J gene, CDR3 protein. The D gene is left open where the match is weak.

v_call: TRBV28
d_call: TRBD1
j_call: TRBJ2-7
cdr3_aa: ASSPPGQTYEQY

v_call: TRBV5-1
d_call: -
j_call: TRBJ1-6
cdr3_aa: ASSSGSGGGSPLH

v_call: TRBV10-2
d_call: TRBD2
j_call: TRBJ2-1
cdr3_aa: AVKQREVVNEQF

v_call: TRBV6-5
d_call: TRBD1
j_call: TRBJ1-2
cdr3_aa: ASTETGGGYT

v_call: TRBV7-2
d_call: -
j_call: TRBJ2-1
cdr3_aa: ASSFDYRVEQF

v_call: TRBV29-1
d_call: -
j_call: TRBJ2-3
cdr3_aa: SVAGGPYTQY

v_call: TRBV11-2
d_call: -
j_call: TRBJ2-5
cdr3_aa: ASSTSHSETQY

v_call: TRBV28
d_call: -
j_call: TRBJ1-4
cdr3_aa: ASSSSNLNEKLF

v_call: TRBV7-2
d_call: -
j_call: TRBJ2-7
cdr3_aa: ASSLGRANYEQY

v_call: TRBV11-2
d_call: TRBD1
j_call: TRBJ1-5
cdr3_aa: ASSPDRGGQPQH